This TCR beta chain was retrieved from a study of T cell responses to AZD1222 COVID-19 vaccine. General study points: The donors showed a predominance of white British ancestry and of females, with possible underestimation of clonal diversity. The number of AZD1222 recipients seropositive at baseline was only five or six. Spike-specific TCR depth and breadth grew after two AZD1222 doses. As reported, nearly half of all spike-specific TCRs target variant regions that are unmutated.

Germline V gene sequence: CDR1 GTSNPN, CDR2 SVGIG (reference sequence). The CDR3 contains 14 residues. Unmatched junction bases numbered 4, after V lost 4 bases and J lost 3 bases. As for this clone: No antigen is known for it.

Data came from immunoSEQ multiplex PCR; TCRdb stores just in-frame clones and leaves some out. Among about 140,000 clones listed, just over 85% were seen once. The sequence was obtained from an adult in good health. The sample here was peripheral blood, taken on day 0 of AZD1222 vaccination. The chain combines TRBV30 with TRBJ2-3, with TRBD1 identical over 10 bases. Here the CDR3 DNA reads TGTGCCTGGATGCCGGGACAGGGGACAGATACGCAGTATTTT. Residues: CAWMPGQGTDTQYF.